This T cell receptor beta chain was documented in a study of OX40 agonist ivuxolimab in advanced cancers. About the research overall: A mean age of approximately 60 years, range about 20 to 79, was recorded, and 70% to 85% were male. Partial responses were achieved by three patients: one hepatocellular carcinoma, two cutaneous melanoma.

Germline trimming cut 5 bases from V and 0 bases from J; bases unmatched to any gene: 7. The CDR3 runs 16 residues. Germline-derived CDR1 and CDR2 are SGHTA and FQGNSA. Patients with a history of autoimmune disease or on systemic immunosuppression were excluded. Using immunoSEQ multiplex PCR, the repertoire was profiled, and TCRdb retains in-frame clones only, with some absent. The sample holds 75,000 to 95,000 clones; approximately 85% are singletons and the top ten take roughly 0.22%. The specimen was CD4+ or CD8+ T cells sorted from blood, collected in a trial of the OX40 agonist ivuxolimab. The receptor comes from an adult with an advanced solid tumor such as melanoma, head and neck, liver or kidney cancer. The J gene is TRBJ1-3, the V gene TRBV7-2, with TRBD1 matching 7 bases. The DNA for the CDR3 is TGTGCCAGCAGCCCCGGGACAGCCGCCTCTGGAAACACCATATATTTT. This codes for CASSPGTAASGNTIYF.